The TCR beta chain under discussion was sequenced for a study of T cell repertoires in cytomegalovirus infection. Study overall: A matching HLA type, together with CMV infection, was signaled by public TCR beta signatures.

Study-level points and caveats: HLA-C-restricted CMV-specific TCR beta clonotypes prevailed in the ex vivo response. Cumulative frequency (of public TCR beta family members) identified carriers of CMV plus the relevant HLA.

TCRdb itself ran the reads through MiXCR, one entry per CDR3 protein. The sample holds roughly 500,000 distinct CDR3 sequences, approximately 15% seen once. This clonotype has at least ten counts. The antigen remains unidentified. The sequencing input was CD8+ T cells from PBMCs. The TCR originated in a human donor in good health (CMV status not recorded). Some clones in this sample may be carry-over from other donors' samples.

DNA of the CDR3: TGTGCCAGCAGCTTAGCGCGGGTTGGGACGAACGGAACCTACGAGCAGTACTTC. This encodes CASSLARVGTNGTYEQYF. The V gene is TRBV7-4, the J gene TRBJ2-7; D could derive from TRBD1 or TRBD2 (5 bases each). The V gene's germline CDR1 is SGHVT and CDR2 SQSDAQ. The CDR3 sequence is 18 residues long. The ends were cut back, 0 bases at V and 2 bases at J, with 20 bases in the middle. Looking up the rest from reference TRBV7-4 and TRBJ2-7 gives the full variable domain: GAGVSQSPRYKVAKRGRDVALRCDSISGHVTLYWYRQTLGQGSEVLTYSQSDAQRDKSGRPSGRFSAERPERSVSTLKIQRTEQGDSAVYLCASSLARVGTNGTYEQYFGPGTRLTVT.